This T cell receptor (beta chain) comes out of a study of sequential checkpoint blockade in melanoma (dated by TCRdb to between 2017 and 2020). Some background on the complete study: Patients were assigned by 1:1 randomization to either first-line nivolumab followed by ipilimumab (arm A) or ipilimumab followed by nivolumab (arm B). Maintenance nivolumab came after both trial sequences. Overall study results and their limits: The model for predicting response that combines TCR metrics with mutation burden needs to be validated in larger, independent patient cohorts.

After removal of 3 bases from V and 1 base from J, the junction retains 7 bases not matched to a gene. The CDR3 covers 17 residues, taking in both the cysteine and the phenylalanine. The kept DNA is CDR3 alone, 51 bases in frame from the first base. According to the germline V gene (reference sequence), CDR1 reads WNHNN and CDR2 reads SYGVQD. As concerns this clone: This clone's antigen is unknown. Per-nucleotide qualities are absent, and no much larger clonotype sits a single base away.

The treatment or condition tag for this specimen amounts to: randomized to nivolumab then ipilimumab (arm A) or the reverse (arm B). None of the patients in the trial had previously been given DNA-damaging chemotherapy. On a FACS Aria II flow cytometer, live CD3+CD8+ cells that were negative for CD19 and CD56 were sorted from thawed PBMCs. Samples were obtained from patients with melanoma enrolled in CheckMate 064, a randomized, open-label phase II trial of sequential checkpoint blockade. Peripheral blood mononuclear cells were obtained through leukapheresis, purified using Ficoll-Paque, and frozen in human serum containing approximately 9.3% DMSO. Right after sorting, the blood CD3+CD8+ cells were verified to be >95% pure, and DNA extraction followed. The immunoSEQ Assay was used to immunosequence TCRbeta CDR3 regions from genomic DNA. Genomic DNA was amplified by bias-controlled multiplex PCR before high-throughput sequencing. In the authors' own workflow: To quantify the absolute abundance of each unique TCRbeta CDR3 region, the sequences were collapsed and filtered. Clonality was defined as 1 minus Pielou's evenness and was calculated using productive rearrangements only. A previously published method was used to identify clones with significantly greater frequencies in on-treatment samples than in baseline samples. TCRdb mirrors the immuneACCESS table, restricted to in-frame sequences. Some clones are absent from its copies; in checked studies, under half trace to an unresolved V gene, and the reason for the others is unknown. The DNA gave D and trimming, while V, J and clone size come from that table. The sample has some 26,000 clones on record, over 60% of them singletons. Together, the top ten hold 22% of the sample.

The chain uses TRBV10-1 and TRBJ2-3; 10 of the junction bases match TRBD2. The sequence was collected from a human donor with melanoma. The sample in question was CD8+ T cells sorted from blood (inferred from file names), obtained from a patient given nivolumab and ipilimumab in sequence. The CDR3 loop reads CASSDSHGLAGTDTQYF. The nucleotide sequence is given as TGCGCCAGCAGTGACTCCCACGGACTAGCGGGCACAGATACGCAGTATTTT.